This passage covers 17 T cell receptor beta chains from one sample sequenced in a study of response to subunit inactivated influenza vaccine. TCRdb redid the calling of the RT-PCR reads with MiXCR, one entry per CDR3 protein. The data contain about 650,000 distinct CDR3 sequences, roughly 15% of them singletons. The source material was PBMCs from blood, sampled 14 to 15 days before vaccination. The receptors stem from a man between 45 and 60 years old who received an inactivated influenza vaccine.

This clonotype was seen many times. V gene TRBV25-1 combines with J gene TRBJ2-7; D might be TRBD1 (5 bases). V was trimmed by 4 bases and J by 4 bases, leaving 14 bases between them. From germline, CDR1 is MGHDK and CDR2 SYGVNS. The CDR3 consists of 14 residues. CDR3 in DNA: TGTGCCAGCAGTGCCAGGGCCCTGGGGTACGAGCAGTACTTC. Its protein is CASSARALGYEQYF.

This chain joins TRBV10-2 and TRBJ2-3; TRBD2 aligns across 10 bases. V was pared by 6 bases and J by 0 bases, with 6 bases of the junction left unmatched. This CDR3 spans 16 amino acids. Per the germline V gene, CDR1 is WSHSY and CDR2 is SAAADI. DNA for the CDR3: TGCGCCAGCAGCCATGGACTAGCGGCTAGCACAGATACGCAGTATTTT. It is translated as CASSHGLAASTDTQYF.

The rearrangement joins TRBV18 to TRBJ2-7; D is perhaps TRBD2 (5 bases). The germline V and J ends were trimmed by 2 bases and 2 bases, with 10 bases remaining between them. This CDR3 contains 14 residues. Germline CDR1 reads KGHSH; CDR2 reads LQKENI. The CDR3 region is CASSPEGAAYEQYF. The CDR3 DNA is TGTGCCAGCTCACCAGAGGGCGCAGCCTACGAGCAGTACTTC.

This clonotype was counted a few times. J is TRBJ2-5 and V is TRBV28; 10 positions match TRBD2. Germline V CDR1 and CDR2: MDHEN, SYDVKM. The CDR3 loop spans 17 amino acids. Trimming removed 6 bases from V and 3 bases from J; junction bases left unmatched: 13. The CDR3 loop is CASSSWSGGASEETQYF. For the CDR3, the DNA is TGTGCCAGCAGCTCATGGAGCGGGGGGGCTTCGGAAGAGACCCAGTACTTC. The full variable domain, rest sourced from reference TRBV28 and TRBJ2-5, is DVKVTQSSRYLVKRTGEKVFLECVQDMDHENMFWYRQDPGLGLRLIYFSYDVKMKEKGDIPEGYSVSREKKERFSLILESASTNQTSMYLCASSSWSGGASEETQYFGPGTRLLVL.

V is TRBV27 and J is TRBJ2-1, with D unresolved. The V and J ends lost 2 bases and 0 bases respectively, with 5 bases between them. Germline CDR1 is MNHEY and CDR2 is SMNVEV (reference sequence). The CDR3 extends over 14 amino acids. The CDR3 bases are TGTGCCAGCAGTTTACTGGACTCCTACAATGAGCAGTTCTTC. Its translation is CASSLLDSYNEQFF.

The V gene is TRBV20-1, the J gene TRBJ1-4; maybe TRBD1 (6 bases). Trimming took off 1 base at V and 4 bases at J, with 13 bases between the two ends. This CDR3 spans 15 amino acids. Germline V gives CDR1 DFQATT, CDR2 SNEGSKA (reference sequence). The DNA for the CDR3 is TGCAGTGCTAGAGTCTCCGGACAGCTTAATGAAAAACTGTTTTTT. Protein product: CSARVSGQLNEKLFF.

This clonotype was observed many times. The rearrangement links TRBV29-1 to TRBJ2-1; D not resolved. CDR3 size: 15 residues. Per germline, CDR1 SQVTM and CDR2 ANQGSEA. V lost 1 base and J lost 0, with 10 bases in between. In nucleotides, the CDR3 is TGCAGCGTTGAAGGGACGGCGAGCTCCTACAATGAGCAGTTCTTC. This gives the protein CSVEGTASSYNEQFF.

In its sample, this clonotype was seen many times. The chain couples TRBV2 to TRBJ2-4, with 8 bases that match TRBD1. The CDR3 extends over 13 amino acids. From germline, CDR1 is SNHLY and CDR2 FYNNEI. Trimming at V came to 4 bases and at J to 8 bases, leaving 4 bases not matched to a gene. This chain's CDR3 is CASSVWTGHIQYF. DNA for the CDR3: TGTGCCAGCAGTGTGTGGACAGGGCACATTCAGTACTTC.

This chain links TRBV5-5 with TRBJ2-2, with 10 nucleotides matching TRBD2. The CDR3 spans 16 residues. The germline V gene encodes CDR1 SGHKS and CDR2 YYEKEE (reference sequence). V shed 2 bases, J shed 6 bases, and the junction held 7 bases outside the gene matches. The CDR3 DNA reads as TGTGCCAGCAGCTTACCCACTAGCGGGGTCGCCGGGGAGCTGTTTTTT. The encoded protein is CASSLPTSGVAGELFF.

The V gene is TRBV7-9, the J gene TRBJ2-4; 12 bases line up with TRBD2. The J segment lost 8 bases and the V segment lost 1 base, leaving 9 bases of the junction unmatched. The CDR3 loop spans 17 amino acids. CDR1 SEHNR and CDR2 FQNEAQ come from the germline V gene (reference sequence). The CDR3 coding sequence is TGTGCCAGCAGCTTAGGATCTAGCGGGAGGGGGTCCGACATTCAGTACTTC. Translated, it gives CASSLGSSGRGSDIQYF. Supplemented by reference TRBV7-9 and TRBJ2-4, the full variable domain reads DTGVSQNPRHKITKRGQNVTFRCDPISEHNRLYWYRQTLGQGPEFLTYFQNEAQLEKSRLLSDRFSAERPKGSFSTLEIQRTEQGDSAMYLCASSLGSSGRGSDIQYFGAGTRLSVL.

This clonotype was counted between two and nine times. The chain joins TRBV28 to TRBJ2-7, with 9 positions matching TRBD1. V lost 6 bases, J lost 5 bases, and 8 bases stayed unmatched. CDR1 is MDHEN, CDR2 SYDVKM, per germline. The CDR3 has 14 residues. CDR3 loop: CASSFGQGFHEQYF. The DNA for the CDR3 is TGTGCCAGCAGCTTCGGACAGGGGTTCCACGAGCAGTACTTC.

The chain combines TRBV20-1 with TRBJ2-7; perhaps TRBD1 as D (6 bases). Per the germline V gene, CDR1 is DFQATT and CDR2 is SNEGSKA (reference sequence). The CDR3 length is 12 residues. The V end was cut by 6 bases, the J end by 3 bases, with 12 bases between. As DNA, the CDR3 is TGCAGTGCAAACTTGGACAGCTACGAGCAGTACTTC. Translation gives CSANLDSYEQYF.

This clonotype came up many times. This rearrangement joins TRBV4-2 to TRBJ2-2; 7 bases fit TRBD2. The trim removed 1 base at V and 5 bases at J, leaving 1 base unmatched. Germline loops: CDR1 LGHNA, CDR2 YNFKEQ. The CDR3 has 14 amino acids. The CDR3: CASSQGGGTGELFF. CDR3 nucleotides: TGTGCCAGCAGCCAAGGGGGGGGTACCGGGGAGCTGTTTTTT.

The rearrangement joins TRBV29-1 to TRBJ1-1, with a tentative D call TRBD1 (5 bases). The CDR3 has 11 amino acids. Trimming removed 4 bases at V and 10 bases at J, with 13 bases between. The V gene's germline CDR1 is SQVTM and CDR2 ANQGSEA. The DNA for the CDR3 is TGCAGCGTTGGCGGGGGGGGAGTAGCTTTCTTT. Amino acids: CSVGGGGVAFF.

This chain uses TRBV11-2 with TRBJ2-3, with 9 bases matching TRBD1. Germline CDR1 reads SGHAT; CDR2 reads FQNNGV. The CDR3 is made up of 15 amino acids. V shed 2 bases and J 4 bases; nucleotides not matched to a gene: 4. CDR3 amino acids: CASSLIGQGSDTQYF. The DNA for the CDR3 is TGTGCCAGCAGCTTAATTGGACAGGGGTCAGATACGCAGTATTTT.

As regards this clonotype: The junction shows a germline mismatch at one end, possibly a read error. The V gene is TRBV28, the J gene TRBJ1-2; D is unresolved. The CDR3 runs 16 residues. Germline lookup yields CDR1 MDHEN and CDR2 SYDVKM. DNA of the CDR3: TGTGCCAGCAGCTTATCTGACGAGCGCGTGTTCTATGGCTACACCTTC. Amino acid sequence: CASSLSDERVFYGYTF.

J is TRBJ1-2 and V is TRBV20-1; D ambiguous. Germline assignment: CDR1 DFQATT and CDR2 SNEGSKA (reference sequence). Trimming removed 6 bases from V and 0 bases from J, with 11 bases in between. The CDR3 is made up of 13 amino acids. CDR3 in amino acids: CSAAQKPNYGYTF. The CDR3 DNA reads TGCAGTGCGGCACAAAAGCCTAACTATGGCTACACCTTC.